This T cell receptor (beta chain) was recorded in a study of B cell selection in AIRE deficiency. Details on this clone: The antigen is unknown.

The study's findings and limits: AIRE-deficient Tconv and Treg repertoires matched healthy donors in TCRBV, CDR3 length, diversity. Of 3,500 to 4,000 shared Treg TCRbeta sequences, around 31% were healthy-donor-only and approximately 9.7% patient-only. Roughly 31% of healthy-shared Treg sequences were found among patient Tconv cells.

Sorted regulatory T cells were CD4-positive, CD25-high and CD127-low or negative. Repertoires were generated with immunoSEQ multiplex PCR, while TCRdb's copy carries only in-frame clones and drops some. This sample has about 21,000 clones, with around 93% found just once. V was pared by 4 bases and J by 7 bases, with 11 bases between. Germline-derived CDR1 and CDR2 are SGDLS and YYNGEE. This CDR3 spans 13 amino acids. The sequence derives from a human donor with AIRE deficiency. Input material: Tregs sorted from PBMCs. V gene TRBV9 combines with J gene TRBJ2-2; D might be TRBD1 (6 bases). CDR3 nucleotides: TGTGCCAGCAGCCCCAGGGGTAACGGGGAGCTGTTTTTT. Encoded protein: CASSPRGNGELFF.